One and the same sample provided the 2 T cell receptor beta chains below, sequenced in a study of cytomegalovirus exposure and HLA in healthy donors. With 60 Vbeta and 13 Jbeta primers, the PCR was carried out. The data were produced by immunoSEQ multiplex PCR, yet TCRdb's version contains in-frame clones alone and is incomplete. The sample yields roughly 200,000 clones, around three quarters seen once. The sequencing sample was made of PBMCs. The receptors were gathered from a man younger than 40 in good health and CMV-seronegative.

This clone was detected only once. This sequence joins TRBV29-1 and TRBJ2-5, with unresolved D. Looked up from germline, CDR1 is SQVTM and CDR2 is ANQGSEA. Trimming removed 4 bases from V and 3 bases from J, with 6 bases in between. This CDR3 has 11 amino acids. For the CDR3, the DNA is TGCAGCGTTGTTCCCAAAGAGACCCAGTACTTC. Translating it yields CSVVPKETQYF.

This chain uses TRBV28 with TRBJ2-7, with 7 bases identical to TRBD2. With V trimmed by 1 base and J by 2 bases, 11 bases remained unmatched. Germline-derived CDR1 and CDR2 are MDHEN and SYDVKM. The CDR3 runs to 17 residues. The CDR3 protein is CASSLFDSGTTPYEQYF. Here the CDR3 DNA reads TGTGCCAGCAGTTTATTTGATTCGGGGACTACCCCCTACGAGCAGTACTTC.